The sequence of this T cell receptor (beta chain) was determined in a study of cytomegalovirus exposure and HLA in healthy donors. Points from the study as a whole: Most observed TCR sequences were rare, whereas some public TCRs were detected in many donors. Overall, about 160 TCR beta chains were annotated as cytomegalovirus-associated.

The assay was immunoSEQ multiplex PCR, and TCRdb's table has in-frame clones only and misses some. Of about 110,000 clones listed, around 89% are singletons. The CDR3 consists of 16 residues. Trimming removed 0 bases from V and 1 base from J, with 13 bases in between. Germline CDR1 is LGHNA and CDR2 is YNFKEQ. As for this clone: Its specificity is not known.

This TCR was recovered from a woman aged 25 to 39 in good health and CMV-seropositive. The V call is TRBV4-2, the J call TRBJ2-7, with D maybe TRBD2 (6 bases). The sample comprised PBMCs. The CDR3 loop is CASSQDPLAKSYEQYF. CDR3 in DNA: TGTGCCAGCAGCCAAGATCCCCTAGCGAAATCCTACGAGCAGTACTTC.